These T cell receptor beta chains were read from a single sample in a study of T-cell memory formation after mild COVID-19. One entry per CDR3 protein, called by TCRdb with MiXCR from the 5' RACE reads. The table includes 70,000 to 100,000 distinct CDR3 sequences, 10% to 15% detected once. Material: PBMCs or a T cell subset sorted from them (not recorded which). These receptors came from an adult woman who had mild COVID-19 (a few samples of this study predate the infection). Cell type and time point are not known. The CDR3 runs from the conserved cysteine through the conserved F or W. The D gene is left open where the match is weak. Size tells how often a clone was seen (once, few, many) or the class of an expanded clone, and some rows leave it out.

DNA: TGCAGCGTTGAAGATCGCTACTCCCGACCATACTATGGCTACACCTTC
CDR3: CSVEDRYSRPYYGYTF
size: .
D: .
J: TRBJ1-2
V: TRBV29-1

DNA: TGTGCCAGTAGTTCGCTAGCGGGAGCCACAGATAAGCAGTATTTT
CDR3: CASSSLAGATDKQYF
size: .
D: TRBD2
J: TRBJ2-3
V: TRBV19

DNA: TGTGCCAGCAGCATTTTAGCGGGGGCCAACACAGATACGCAGTATTTT
CDR3: CASSILAGANTDTQYF
size: .
D: TRBD2
J: TRBJ2-3
V: TRBV7-6

DNA: TGTGCCAGCTCACCAAAGGGGGAGTGGAACGAGCAGTACTTC
CDR3: CASSPKGEWNEQYF
size: few
D: .
J: TRBJ2-7
V: TRBV18

DNA: TGTGCCAGCAGCCTACAGGGCGTGGGGGACATTGATGAGCAGTTCTTC
CDR3: CASSLQGVGDIDEQFF
size: .
D: .
J: TRBJ2-1
V: TRBV5-6

DNA: TGCAGTGCTAGGGGGCCCGAGCGGCCGTCCTACGAGCAGTACTTC
CDR3: CSARGPERPSYEQYF
size: many
D: .
J: TRBJ2-7
V: TRBV20-1

DNA: TGCAGTGCTAGAGATTTGAAGGCTAGCGATGAGCAGTTCTTC
CDR3: CSARDLKASDEQFF
size: .
D: .
J: TRBJ2-1
V: TRBV20-1

DNA: TGTGCCAGTAGTCCGCGGGACTCAGATACGCAGTATTTT
CDR3: CASSPRDSDTQYF
size: .
D: .
J: TRBJ2-3
V: TRBV19

DNA: TGTGCCAGCAGTTACGACAGATACACTGAAGCTTTCTTT
CDR3: CASSYDRYTEAFF
size: .
D: .
J: TRBJ1-1
V: TRBV6-5

DNA: TGTGCCAGCAGTGCCCTAGCGATCCAAGAGACCCAGTACTTC
CDR3: CASSALAIQETQYF
size: many
D: .
J: TRBJ2-5
V: TRBV12-3/TRBV12-4

DNA: TGTGCCAGCAGTTTACGGGGAGACCTACCCTTAGACAATGAGCAGTTCTTC
CDR3: CASSLRGDLPLDNEQFF
size: .
D: .
J: TRBJ2-1
V: TRBV12-3/TRBV12-4

DNA: TGTGCCAGCAGCGGACTAGCGGGAGCACATGAGCAGTTCTTC
CDR3: CASSGLAGAHEQFF
size: many
D: TRBD2
J: TRBJ2-1
V: TRBV7-6

DNA: TGTGCCAGTATGCGGGAGCCTAGCACAGATACGCAGTATTTT
CDR3: CASMREPSTDTQYF
size: .
D: TRBD2
J: TRBJ2-3
V: TRBV2

DNA: TGCGCCAGCAGCCCCGACGGGAACGAGCAGTACTTC
CDR3: CASSPDGNEQYF
size: .
D: .
J: TRBJ2-7
V: TRBV5-1

DNA: TGCGCCAGCAGCTCGCTAGGGGAAAATGGGGCCAACGTCCTGACTTTC
CDR3: CASSSLGENGANVLTF
size: .
D: .
J: TRBJ2-6
V: TRBV5-1

DNA: TGTGCCAGCAGCTTCTCCATCTCGTCCAATTCACCCCTCCACTTT
CDR3: CASSFSISSNSPLHF
size: .
D: .
J: TRBJ1-6
V: TRBV7-9

DNA: TGTGCCAGCAGTTATTCTCGCCGGAGCACAAGGGACAGCTCCTACGAGCAGTACTTC
CDR3: CASSYSRRSTRDSSYEQYF
size: many
D: TRBD1
J: TRBJ2-7
V: TRBV6-5

DNA: TGTGCCACCAAAGGAGATACGCAGTATTTT
CDR3: CATKGDTQYF
size: few
D: .
J: TRBJ2-3
V: TRBV15

DNA: TGTGCCAGCTGTGTCGGAGCGGGCCCGGATGAGCAGTACTTC
CDR3: CASCVGAGPDEQYF
size: few
D: .
J: TRBJ2-7
V: TRBV12-3/TRBV12-4

DNA: TGTGCCAGCAGTTACGAAGCGTCAAGCACCGGGGAGCTGTTTTTT
CDR3: CASSYEASSTGELFF
size: .
D: .
J: TRBJ2-2
V: TRBV6-5

DNA: TGTGCCAGCAGCTTAGCAGGGTGGTCCTACAATGAGCAGTTCTTC
CDR3: CASSLAGWSYNEQFF
size: few
D: .
J: TRBJ2-1
V: TRBV7-6

DNA: TGCAGTGCATCCTTTGGGGATACGCAGTATTTT
CDR3: CSASFGDTQYF
size: .
D: .
J: TRBJ2-3
V: TRBV20-1

DNA: TGTGCCAGCAGTGGGGCCCACGAGGGAAACACTGAAGCTTTCTTT
CDR3: CASSGAHEGNTEAFF
size: few
D: .
J: TRBJ1-1
V: TRBV2

DNA: TGTGCCAGCAGGCTTGGGGGCCCTCAAAATGAGCAGTTCTTC
CDR3: CASRLGGPQNEQFF
size: few
D: .
J: TRBJ2-1
V: TRBV12-3/TRBV12-4

DNA: TGCAGCGCCCCTGGGGTATACAATGAGCAGTTCTTC
CDR3: CSAPGVYNEQFF
size: few
D: .
J: TRBJ2-1
V: TRBV29-1

DNA: TGTGCCAGCAGCAACCCGGGACATATAAACACTGAAGCTTTCTTT
CDR3: CASSNPGHINTEAFF
size: .
D: .
J: TRBJ1-1
V: TRBV5-6

DNA: TGTGCCACCCGAGGGCCAACCTACGAGCAGTACTTC
CDR3: CATRGPTYEQYF
size: .
D: .
J: TRBJ2-7
V: TRBV5-4

DNA: TGTGCCAGCAGTTTAGAGGCGGCTGGGACCTACGAGCAGTACTTC
CDR3: CASSLEAAGTYEQYF
size: .
D: .
J: TRBJ2-7
V: TRBV27

DNA: TGCAGTGCTTCCCCCCGGGGGACAGCTCTTTTCAAAAACATTCAGTACTTC
CDR3: CSASPRGTALFKNIQYF
size: few
D: .
J: TRBJ2-4
V: TRBV20-1

DNA: TGCGCCAGCACCGCAGGTTTAGCGGGAGCCCACAATGAGCAGTTCTTC
CDR3: CASTAGLAGAHNEQFF
size: .
D: TRBD2
J: TRBJ2-1
V: TRBV5-1

DNA: TGTGCCAGCAGCGTGGGGGGGCGAACTGAAGCTTTCTTT
CDR3: CASSVGGRTEAFF
size: .
D: .
J: TRBJ1-1
V: TRBV9

DNA: TGTGCCAGCAGCTTGGGGCTGAACACCGGGGAGCTGTTTTTT
CDR3: CASSLGLNTGELFF
size: few
D: .
J: TRBJ2-2
V: TRBV5-4

DNA: TGCAGAGCCCACCGGATGGACACTCATCTTGGAGCTTTCTTT
CDR3: CRAHRMDTHLGAFF
size: .
D: .
J: TRBJ1-1
V: TRBV20-1

DNA: TGTGCCAGCAGCTCCGTGACCGGGACAGGGGTGATTGAAGCTTTCTTT
CDR3: CASSSVTGTGVIEAFF
size: few
D: TRBD1
J: TRBJ1-1
V: TRBV5-8

DNA: TGCAGTGCGAAACACAGGGTTTCTTCAGATACGCAGTATTTT
CDR3: CSAKHRVSSDTQYF
size: few
D: .
J: TRBJ2-3
V: TRBV20-1

DNA: TGCGCCAGCAGCCAAGATACGAGGATCGGGCACGGTTTCTTT
CDR3: CASSQDTRIGHGFF
size: few
D: .
J: TRBJ1-1
V: TRBV4-3

DNA: TGCAGCGTTCCCCCAGGACTAGCGGGTTCCGCGGGGGAGACCCAGTACTTC
CDR3: CSVPPGLAGSAGETQYF
size: few
D: TRBD2
J: TRBJ2-5
V: TRBV29-1

DNA: TGTGCCAGCAGCATACCGGGTCACGAGCAGTACTTC
CDR3: CASSIPGHEQYF
size: .
D: .
J: TRBJ2-7
V: TRBV12-3/TRBV12-4

DNA: TGTGCCAGCAGCTTAGAAACAGATACGCAGTATTTT
CDR3: CASSLETDTQYF
size: many
D: .
J: TRBJ2-3
V: TRBV11-2

DNA: TGCAGCGTTGAGCCGACTAGCGGGAGACCCGATGAGCAGTTCTTC
CDR3: CSVEPTSGRPDEQFF
size: few
D: TRBD2
J: TRBJ2-1
V: TRBV29-1

DNA: TGCAGTGCACCCTCATACGGACTCTTAGACAGTGAAGCTTTCTTT
CDR3: CSAPSYGLLDSEAFF
size: few
D: .
J: TRBJ1-1
V: TRBV20-1

DNA: TGTGCCAGTCGTGGGGGCACCGGGGAGCTGTTTTTT
CDR3: CASRGGTGELFF
size: .
D: .
J: TRBJ2-2
V: TRBV7-9